The next 20 T cell receptor beta chains were all read from a single sample in a study of cytomegalovirus exposure and HLA in healthy donors. 60 Vbeta and 13 Jbeta primers were used in PCR. Only in-frame clones appear in the TCRdb table, and some are missing; sequencing was by immunoSEQ multiplex PCR. The data hold approximately 180,000 clones, with almost 85% observed a single time. Sample: PBMCs. These receptors all come from a girl aged 10-17 years in good health and CMV-seropositive.

This chain uses TRBV27 with TRBJ2-1; D may be TRBD1 (5 bases). This CDR3 has 19 residues. The ends were cut back, 3 bases at V and 0 bases at J, with 21 bases in the middle. Per germline, CDR1 MNHEY and CDR2 SMNVEV (reference sequence). CDR3: CASSFGATRALSSYNEQFF. The CDR3 DNA reads as TGTGCCAGCAGTTTTGGGGCAACAAGGGCCTTAAGCTCCTACAATGAGCAGTTCTTC.

This clone was observed a few times. The gene calls are TRBV7-9 and TRBJ1-1; D not certain. This CDR3 has 14 residues. V lost 6 bases and J 2 bases, leaving 13 bases between the germline ends. The germline V gene encodes CDR1 SEHNR and CDR2 FQNEAQ (reference sequence). CDR3 region: CASSYLGPNTEAFF. The CDR3, as DNA: TGTGCCAGCAGTTATCTTGGGCCCAACACTGAAGCTTTCTTT.

V gene TRBV7-8 combines with J gene TRBJ2-1; D gene uncertain. The germline V gene has CDR1 SGHVS and CDR2 FQNEAQ. The CDR3 runs 14 residues. V was pared by 2 bases and J by 3 bases, with 8 bases between. The CDR3 protein is CASSLSSVYNEQFF. CDR3 coding DNA: TGTGCCAGCAGCTTATCGTCGGTCTACAATGAGCAGTTCTTC.

The gene calls are TRBV7-2 and TRBJ2-3, with unresolved D. The CDR3 extends over 16 amino acids. V was pared by 0 bases and J by 0 bases, with 10 bases between. The germline gives CDR1 SGHTA, CDR2 FQGNSA. CDR3 amino acids: CASSLAGRQSTDTQYF. The CDR3 coding sequence is TGTGCCAGCAGCTTAGCGGGCAGACAAAGCACAGATACGCAGTATTTT. Based on the CDR3 plus reference TRBV7-2 and TRBJ2-3, the full variable domain is GAGVSQSPSNKVTEKGKDVELRCDPISGHTALYWYRQSLGQGLEFLIYFQGNSAPDKSGLPSDRFSAERTGGSVSTLTIQRTQQEDSAVYLCASSLAGRQSTDTQYFGPGTRLTVL.

The chain recombines TRBV6-5 with TRBJ1-1; tentatively, D is TRBD1 (6 bases). Trimming removed 5 bases from V and 6 bases from J, with 13 bases in between. The CDR3 has 13 amino acids. Per the germline V gene, CDR1 is MNHEY and CDR2 is SVGAGI. The CDR3 here is CASSPGQIAEAFF. The CDR3 nucleotides read TGTGCCAGCAGTCCAGGACAGATCGCTGAAGCTTTCTTT.

V is TRBV4-1 and J is TRBJ2-2; 12 positions match TRBD2. The ends lost 3 bases at V and 6 bases at J; junction bases unmatched: 8. The CDR3 has 17 residues. Germline CDR1 MGHRA, CDR2 YSYEKL. CDR3 region: CASSHLTLAGGPGELFF. The CDR3 nucleotides read TGCGCCAGCAGCCACCTTACTCTAGCGGGGGGGCCCGGGGAGCTGTTTTTT.

The chain links TRBV12-5 to TRBJ1-1; 8 nucleotides line up with TRBD1. Germline assignment: CDR1 LGHNT and CDR2 FRNRAP. Trimming at V came to 6 bases and at J to 1 base, leaving 4 bases not matched to a gene. CDR3 size: 14 residues. DNA of the CDR3: TGTGCTAGTGGAGCCAGGGGGCCGAACACTGAAGCTTTCTTT. Translating gives CASGARGPNTEAFF.

The chain employs TRBV6-6 and TRBJ2-3; 10 nucleotides match TRBD2. The V and J ends lost 4 bases and 2 bases, in that order; junction bases with no gene match: 3. This CDR3 region has 15 residues. Germline V CDR1 and CDR2: MNHNY, SVGAGI (reference sequence). The CDR3, as DNA: TGTGCCAGCAGTTTTAGCGGGGGGACCACAGATACGCAGTATTTT. This encodes CASSFSGGTTDTQYF.

V gene TRBV21-1 combines with J gene TRBJ2-1; the listed D gene, TRBD1, was not tested against the DNA. TRBV21-1 is deemed a pseudogene. The CDR3 loop spans 12 amino acids. CDR3 nucleotides: TGTGCCAGCAGCAGGGGGCCAAATGAGCAGTTCTTC. Its translation is CASSRGPNEQFF.

There are a few counts of this clone. J is TRBJ1-2 and V is TRBV30, with a possible D match to TRBD1 (5 bases). The V end was cut by 1 base, the J end by 7 bases, with 16 bases between. Germline values: CDR1 GTSNPN, CDR2 SVGIG (reference sequence). The CDR3 runs 14 residues. DNA of the CDR3: TGTGCCTGGAGTGGACAGACCGGAGCAGGTGGCTACACCTTC. Translation: CAWSGQTGAGGYTF.

The chain couples TRBV7-9 to TRBJ1-1, with D tentatively TRBD1 (5 bases). Per the germline V gene, CDR1 is SEHNR and CDR2 is FQNEAQ (reference sequence). The ends were cut back, 5 bases at V and 4 bases at J, with 11 bases in the middle. The CDR3 spans 13 residues. CDR3 amino acids: CASSLRGSTEAFF. In nucleotides, the CDR3 is TGTGCCAGCAGCCTAAGGGGTAGCACTGAAGCTTTCTTT.

The chain links TRBV15 to TRBJ2-3; D is possibly TRBD1 (5 bases). Germline assignment: CDR1 LNHNV and CDR2 YYDKDF (reference sequence). The CDR3 is 18 residues long. V was clipped by 0 bases and J by 3 bases, with 19 bases between them. CDR3 coding DNA: TGTGCCACCAGCAGAGATTTTCTAAGGCAGGGAAGAACAGATACGCAGTATTTT. Translated, it gives CATSRDFLRQGRTDTQYF.

V gene TRBV10-2 combines with J gene TRBJ1-2; weak D call: TRBD1 (5 bases). There are 16 residues in the CDR3. In germline, CDR1 is WSHSY, CDR2 SAAADI. Trimming left V 7 bases short and J 1 base short, with 19 bases between. For the CDR3, the DNA is TGCGCCAGCACGCGGCAGGGTGCCTCCTTTAACTATGGCTACACCTTC. It translates to CASTRQGASFNYGYTF.

The CDR3 sequence is CATSRETGFYNSPLHF. The CDR3 nucleotides read TGTGCCACCAGCAGGGAGACAGGTTTCTATAATTCACCCCTCCACTTT. This sequence joins TRBV15 and TRBJ1-6, with a weak D call TRBD1 (6 bases). CDR3 length: 16 residues. Trimming pared 3 bases from V and 3 bases from J, leaving 12 bases between. Germline CDR1 reads LNHNV; CDR2 reads YYDKDF (reference sequence).

The chain couples TRBV10-3 to TRBJ2-5; a weak D match, TRBD1 (6 bases). The DNA matches TRBJ2-7 better at its end, which makes the J call doubtful. The CDR3 totals 15 residues. Germline CDR1 is ENHRY and CDR2 is SYGVKD. CDR3 sequence (DNA): TGTGCCATCAGTGGAGGGTTTGACAGGAACTACGAGCAGTACTTC. Protein product: CAISGGFDRNYEQYF.

This clone was seen just once. The chain combines TRBV4-2 with TRBJ1-2; possibly TRBD1 for D (5 bases). Trimming pared 3 bases from V and 4 bases from J, leaving 9 bases between. The germline CDR1 and CDR2 sequences are LGHNA and YNFKEQ. The CDR3 is made up of 13 amino acids. The CDR3 reads CASSHADSYGYTF. CDR3 sequence (DNA): TGTGCCAGCAGCCATGCTGACAGCTATGGCTACACCTTC.

CDR3 nucleotides: TGTGCCATCAACAGGGGTAATCAGCCCCAGCATTTT. Protein: CAINRGNQPQHF. The chain couples TRBV6-1 to TRBJ1-5; 7 nucleotides align to TRBD1. CDR1 is MNHNS, CDR2 SASEGT, per germline. V lost 10 bases, J lost 4 bases, and 4 bases stayed unmatched. The CDR3 runs to 12 residues.

This clone came up once. The gene calls are TRBV9 and TRBJ2-1; TRBD2 matches 11 bases. CDR1 SGDLS and CDR2 YYNGEE come from the germline V gene. This CDR3 is 13 amino acids long. The V and J ends lost 6 bases and 6 bases, in that order; junction bases with no gene match: 2. The CDR3 spells CASNSGGANEQFF. The CDR3 coding sequence is TGTGCCAGCAATAGCGGGGGGGCCAATGAGCAGTTCTTC.

The chain recombines TRBV5-1 with TRBJ1-2; no clear D. Trimming left V 4 bases short and J 0 bases short, with 13 bases between. The V gene's germline CDR1 is SGHRS and CDR2 YFSETQ. The CDR3 totals 15 residues. The CDR3 DNA reads TGCGCCAGCAGCCTAGAACAAACGACTAACTATGGCTACACCTTC. This translates into CASSLEQTTNYGYTF.

The chain combines TRBV2 with TRBJ1-5; TRBD1 might be the D (6 bases). This CDR3 contains 14 residues. Trimming pared 2 bases from V and 4 bases from J, leaving 9 bases between. From germline, CDR1 is SNHLY and CDR2 FYNNEI. The CDR3 bases are TGTGCCAGCAGTGAACAGGGGAAAAATCAGCCCCAGCATTTT. It specifies CASSEQGKNQPQHF.